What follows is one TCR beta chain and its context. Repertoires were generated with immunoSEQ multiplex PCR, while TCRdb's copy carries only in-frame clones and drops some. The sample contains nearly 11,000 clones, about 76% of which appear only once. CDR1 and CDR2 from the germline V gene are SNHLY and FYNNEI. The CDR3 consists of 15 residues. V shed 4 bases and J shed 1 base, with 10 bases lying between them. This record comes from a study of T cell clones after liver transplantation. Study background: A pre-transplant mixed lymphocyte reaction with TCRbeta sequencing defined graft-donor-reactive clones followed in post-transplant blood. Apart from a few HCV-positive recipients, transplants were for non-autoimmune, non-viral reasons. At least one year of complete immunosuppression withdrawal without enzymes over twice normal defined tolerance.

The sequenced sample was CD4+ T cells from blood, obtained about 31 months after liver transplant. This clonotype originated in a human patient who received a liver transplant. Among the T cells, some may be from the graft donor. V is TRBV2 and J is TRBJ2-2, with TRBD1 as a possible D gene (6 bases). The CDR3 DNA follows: TGTGCCAGCAGTGGGGGACACTTGAACACCGGGGAGCTGTTTTTT. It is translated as CASSGGHLNTGELFF.